The clone carrying this T cell receptor beta chain appeared a single time. No antigen is known for it. Random-hexamer reverse transcription was applied to about 0.45 to 1 ug RNA. Across 54 Vbeta and 13 Jbeta, immunoSEQ multiplex PCR amplified TCR beta CDR3. TCRdb re-called the immunoSEQ multiplex PCR reads with MiXCR, one entry per CDR3 protein. Of 130,000 or so distinct CDR3 sequences in the sample, about 94% are singletons; the top ten hold about 0.28%. This specimen comes from a study of CD8 T cells in Susac syndrome. General study findings and limits: The total CD8+ repertoires contained about 16 Susac-specific public clones, and the CD8+ TEMRA repertoires contained five or six.

TEMRA cells were FACS-enriched and CD8+ and CD4+ T cells negatively isolated. The sequenced material came from CD8+ T cells from PBMCs. The sequence came from a human donor with Susac syndrome.

CDR3 DNA sequence: TGCAGCGTTGACGGGGACGCTGACCTCTATGGCTACACCTTC. It yields the protein CSVDGDADLYGYTF. This sequence joins TRBV29-1 and TRBJ1-2; perhaps TRBD1 as D (5 bases). With 3 bases removed from V and 4 bases from J, the gap between germline ends came to 15 bases. Germline V gives CDR1 SQVTM, CDR2 ANQGSEA. The CDR3 runs to 14 residues. Full variable domain (remainder filled in from reference TRBV29-1 and TRBJ1-2): SAVISQKPSRDICQRGTSLTIQCQVDSQVTMMFWYRQQPGQSLTLIATANQGSEATYESGFVIDKFPISRPNLTFSTLTVSNMSPEDSSIYLCSVDGDADLYGYTFGSGTRLTVV.